These T cell receptor beta chains were read from a single sample in a study of early T cells in non-severe SARS-CoV-2 infection. TCRdb recomputed calls from the 5' RACE reads with MiXCR, one row per CDR3 protein. The table lists about 50,000 distinct CDR3 sequences, about a tenth of them singletons. Sequences were derived from whole blood, sampled at baseline. The receptors come from an adult who was a healthcare worker with PCR-confirmed SARS-CoV-2 infection or an uninfected control (not recorded which). The CDR3 runs from the conserved cysteine through the conserved F or W. A D gene is named only where the DNA matches it firmly. Expanded clones get a size class; other rows say once, few or many, or leave the size out.

cdr3_nt cdr3_aa d_call clone_size j_call v_call
TGTGCCAGCAGCCCAGGACAGGGATCCGCAGATACGCAGTATTTT CASSPGQGSADTQYF TRBD1 many TRBJ2-3 TRBV11-2
TGCAGTGTTCAGAAGACAGGGGTCATCGCTACCTACGAGCAGTACTTC CSVQKTGVIATYEQYF TRBD1 few TRBJ2-7 TRBV20-1
TGTGCCAGCAGTTTATCGACTCGCTCTGGGGCCAACGTCCTGACTTTC CASSLSTRSGANVLTF . . TRBJ2-6 TRBV28
TGCAGTGCTATGCTAGCCGGCACAGATACGCAGTATTTT CSAMLAGTDTQYF . many TRBJ2-3 TRBV20-1
TGTGCCAGCAGCCCCAGTTACAATGAGCAGTTCTTC CASSPSYNEQFF . . TRBJ2-1 TRBV14
TGTGCCAGCAGCTTGACAGGGGGGGAGACCCAGTACTTC CASSLTGGETQYF TRBD1 few TRBJ2-5 TRBV5-6
TGCGCCAGCAGCCAAGGAGACAGGGGAATCAATGAGCAGTTCTTC CASSQGDRGINEQFF TRBD1 . TRBJ2-1 TRBV4-3
TGTGCCAGCAGCCCTGCAGGGAAACGAACTGAAGCTTTCTTT CASSPAGKRTEAFF . . TRBJ1-1 TRBV12-3/TRBV12-4
TGTGCCAGCAGTGAAGGTGTAGGCGATGGCGGGGAGCTGTTTTTT CASSEGVGDGGELFF . many TRBJ2-2 TRBV6-1
TGCGCCAGCAGCCAAGATAATAGACTAGCGGAGCAGTACTTC CASSQDNRLAEQYF TRBD2 few TRBJ2-7 TRBV4-3
TGTGCTAGTGGCTTACCGTATAGGGGACCCTATGGCTACACCTTC CASGLPYRGPYGYTF . few TRBJ1-2 TRBV12-5
TGTGCCAGCAGTCAAGGGGGCCCCGTCTATGGCTACACCTTC CASSQGGPVYGYTF TRBD1 . TRBJ1-2 TRBV27
TGTGCCAGCAGCCCCATATTAGCGGGGGTTGAAAATGAGCAGTTCTTC CASSPILAGVENEQFF TRBD2 . TRBJ2-1 TRBV6-2/TRBV6-3
TGTGCCAGCAGTTACCGGCAAGTCTACCGGAGCTCCTACAATGAGCAGTTCTTC CASSYRQVYRSSYNEQFF . many TRBJ2-1 TRBV6-5
TGTGCCAGCAGCCACAGCACCTTCGACCCGAACACTGAAGCTTTCTTT CASSHSTFDPNTEAFF . many TRBJ1-1 TRBV7-9
TGTGCCAGCAGCCTGGGACAGCTTCTCACCGGGGAGCTGTTTTTT CASSLGQLLTGELFF TRBD1 . TRBJ2-2 TRBV12-3/TRBV12-4
TGTGCCAGCTGTCCGGGACAGGGAGGTTTTGAGCAGTACTTC CASCPGQGGFEQYF TRBD1 many TRBJ2-7 TRBV6-2/TRBV6-3
TGTGCCAGCAGCTTAGGGCGGCGGGAAGTAGCAGATACGCAGTATTTT CASSLGRREVADTQYF . . TRBJ2-3 TRBV11-3
TGTGCCATCAGTGAGCAGGGGGGGACGGAAGCTTTCTTT CAISEQGGTEAFF TRBD1 few TRBJ1-1 TRBV10-3
TGTGCCACCAGGGGACTAGCGGGAAACAATGAGCAGTTCTTC CATRGLAGNNEQFF TRBD2 few TRBJ2-1 TRBV24-1
TGCGCCAGCAGTGACGGACTAGCGGGGGCCCAAGAGACCCAGTACTTC CASSDGLAGAQETQYF TRBD2 few TRBJ2-5 TRBV10-1
TGTGCCAACGCCCACGTGGTTGAAGCTTTCTTT CANAHVVEAFF . few TRBJ1-1 TRBV21-1
TGTGCCAGCTCAAGGTATAGGGACACCGTTTACGAGCAGTACTTC CASSRYRDTVYEQYF . few TRBJ2-7 TRBV18
TGTGCCAGCAGCCGCGGAGGACAGGGAGTTAACACCGGGGAGCTGTTTTTT CASSRGGQGVNTGELFF TRBD1 . TRBJ2-2 TRBV11-3
TGTGCCATCAGTGAGTCGGGACAGGCGGGGGAGCAGTACTTC CAISESGQAGEQYF TRBD1 many TRBJ2-7 TRBV10-3
TGTGCCAGCAGCCGCGGGACTAGCGTTGGTGAGCAGTTCTTC CASSRGTSVGEQFF TRBD2 . TRBJ2-1 TRBV11-2
TGTGCCAGCAGCCAAAGAGCGTACTTCACAGATACGCAGTATTTT CASSQRAYFTDTQYF . . TRBJ2-3 TRBV14
TGCAGTGCTAGATCGGTTAGCGGAGCGGGAGGGGTCTCCTACAATGAGCAGTTCTTC CSARSVSGAGGVSYNEQFF TRBD2 . TRBJ2-1 TRBV20-1
TGTGCCACCTACGACAGGGGGCTTGACACAGATACGCAGTATTTT CATYDRGLDTDTQYF TRBD1 . TRBJ2-3 TRBV10-3
TGTGCCAGCAGCTCCCACACAACTAGTGCTCAAGAGACCCAGTACTTC CASSSHTTSAQETQYF . . TRBJ2-5 TRBV7-2
TGTGCCAGCAGTTACCCAATATATGGCTACACCTTC CASSYPIYGYTF . . TRBJ1-2 TRBV6-2/TRBV6-3